A selection of T cell receptor beta chains follows, all from one sample in a study of T cells in Graves' hyperthyroidism and ophthalmopathy. Via MiXCR, TCRdb re-called the multiplex PCR reads, giving one row per CDR3 protein. The data contain 360,000 or so distinct CDR3 sequences, 15% to 20% of them singletons. Sequenced sample: blood. The source is a woman aged 40 to 50 with Graves' ophthalmopathy. The CDR3 runs from the conserved cysteine through the conserved F or W. D genes are given only for firm matches. For some rows the clone size is stated as once, few or many, or as a class when expanded; others skip it.

j_gene: TRBJ1-2; abundance: many; v_gene: TRBV12-3/TRBV12-4; len: 14; d_gene: -; CDR3nt: TGTGCCAGCAGTTTGACAGGCACTAACTATGGCTACACCTTC; CDR3aa: CASSLTGTNYGYTF
j_gene: TRBJ2-5; abundance: many; v_gene: TRBV11-2; len: 15; d_gene: -; CDR3nt: TGTGCCAGCAGCCCCTCCGAGTGGGCCGTTGAGACCCAGTACTTC; CDR3aa: CASSPSEWAVETQYF
j_gene: TRBJ1-2; abundance: -; v_gene: TRBV6-1; len: 14; d_gene: -; CDR3nt: TGTGCCAGCAGCGAAGCGCAGGCCGGGATTGGCCACACCTTC; CDR3aa: CASSEAQAGIGHTF
j_gene: TRBJ2-7; abundance: many; v_gene: TRBV7-8; len: 17; d_gene: TRBD2; CDR3nt: TGTGCCAGCAGCTTAGCGCAAGGACTAGCGGGAGCTGTCGAGCAGTACTTC; CDR3aa: CASSLAQGLAGAVEQYF
j_gene: TRBJ2-5; abundance: -; v_gene: TRBV12-3/TRBV12-4; len: 13; d_gene: -; CDR3nt: TGTGCCAGCAGTCTAACAGGGTCCAAGACCCAGTACTTC; CDR3aa: CASSLTGSKTQYF
j_gene: TRBJ1-5; abundance: many; v_gene: TRBV28; len: 14; d_gene: TRBD1; CDR3nt: TGTGCCAGCAGATACCAGGGGGCGAATCAGCCCCAGCATTTT; CDR3aa: CASRYQGANQPQHF
j_gene: TRBJ1-3; abundance: many; v_gene: TRBV20-1; len: 15; d_gene: -; CDR3nt: TGCAGTGCTCTAGGGGACTACGCATCTGGAAACACCATATATTTT; CDR3aa: CSALGDYASGNTIYF
j_gene: TRBJ2-7; abundance: many; v_gene: TRBV7-2; len: 13; d_gene: -; CDR3nt: TGTGCCAGCAGCTTAGAAAAGTTTTACGAGCAGTACTTC; CDR3aa: CASSLEKFYEQYF
j_gene: TRBJ2-4; abundance: -; v_gene: TRBV11-2; len: 13; d_gene: TRBD1; CDR3nt: TGTGCCAGCAGGAGAGGGACAGAAAACATTCAGTACTTC; CDR3aa: CASRRGTENIQYF
j_gene: TRBJ1-1; abundance: many; v_gene: TRBV6-5; len: 14; d_gene: -; CDR3nt: TGTGCCGGCAGTTACTCTGGGGGAAACACTGAAGCTTTCTTT; CDR3aa: CAGSYSGGNTEAFF
j_gene: TRBJ2-6; abundance: -; v_gene: TRBV9; len: 16; d_gene: TRBD2; CDR3nt: TGTGCCAGCAGCGTAGGGGGGAGGGCTGGGGCCAACGTCCTGACTTTC; CDR3aa: CASSVGGRAGANVLTF
j_gene: TRBJ2-5; abundance: many; v_gene: TRBV3-1; len: 15; d_gene: -; CDR3nt: TGTGCCAGCAGCCAAGTTGCGGGGTGGCAAGAGACCCAGTACTTC; CDR3aa: CASSQVAGWQETQYF
j_gene: TRBJ1-1; abundance: many; v_gene: TRBV6-5; len: 15; d_gene: -; CDR3nt: TGTGCCAGCAGTTACTCCAGGGCCATGAACACTGAAGCTTTCTTT; CDR3aa: CASSYSRAMNTEAFF
j_gene: TRBJ2-5; abundance: many; v_gene: TRBV2; len: 21; d_gene: -; CDR3nt: TGTGCCAGCAGCGAAGGGACTCCTTGGCCCCCCCTAGCGAACCATCAAGAGACCCAGTACTTC; CDR3aa: CASSEGTPWPPLANHQETQYF
j_gene: TRBJ2-7; abundance: many; v_gene: TRBV6-2/TRBV6-3; len: 14; d_gene: -; CDR3nt: TGTGCCAGCAGCCACGGGGCGACGGGGGAGCAGCAGTACTTC; CDR3aa: CASSHGATGEQQYF
j_gene: TRBJ1-1; abundance: many; v_gene: TRBV28; len: 13; d_gene: -; CDR3nt: TGTGCCAGCAATACCGGGGGGAGCACTGAAGCTTTCTTT; CDR3aa: CASNTGGSTEAFF
j_gene: TRBJ2-2; abundance: many; v_gene: TRBV27; len: 16; d_gene: -; CDR3nt: TGTGCCAGCAGTTTATTGCGCTCCTGGGGAACCGGGGAGCTGTTTTTT; CDR3aa: CASSLLRSWGTGELFF
j_gene: TRBJ2-4; abundance: many; v_gene: TRBV12-3/TRBV12-4; len: 13; d_gene: -; CDR3nt: TGTGCCAGCAGAAAACTAGCCAAAAACATTCAGTACTTC; CDR3aa: CASRKLAKNIQYF
j_gene: TRBJ1-5; abundance: -; v_gene: TRBV6-1; len: 14; d_gene: -; CDR3nt: TGTGCCAGTAACCGGGACGGGAACAATCAGCCCCAGCATTTT; CDR3aa: CASNRDGNNQPQHF
j_gene: TRBJ2-2; abundance: -; v_gene: TRBV12-3/TRBV12-4; len: 16; d_gene: TRBD2; CDR3nt: TGTGCCAGCAGCCGGACTAGCGGGAGTTTTACCGGGGAGCTGTTTTTT; CDR3aa: CASSRTSGSFTGELFF